One and the same sample provided the 20 T cell receptor beta chains below, sequenced in a study of blood T cell repertoires in COVID-19. Using immunoSEQ multiplex PCR, the repertoire was profiled, and TCRdb retains in-frame clones only, with some absent. The repertoire holds some 44,000 clones, with 80% to 95% as singletons. Sequencing used peripheral blood. Receptors were obtained from a human donor in a cohort sampled during active COVID-19.

This clone was recorded only once. The CDR3 is CASSLEGPRYQETQYF. The CDR3 DNA is TGTGCCAGCAGCTTGGAGGGGCCGAGATACCAAGAGACCCAGTACTTC. The genes are TRBV5-6 and TRBJ2-5, with D perhaps matching TRBD1 (5 bases). Germline V gene sequence: CDR1 SGHDT, CDR2 YYEEEE. V dropped 0 bases and J dropped 0 bases, with 12 bases sitting between them. The CDR3 runs to 16 residues.

The chain couples TRBV6-6 to TRBJ2-4, with TRBD1 as a possible D gene (6 bases). V was clipped by 2 bases and J by 1 base, with 6 bases between them. The CDR3 runs 14 residues. CDR1 and CDR2 (germline): MNHNY, SVGAGI (reference sequence). CDR3 protein: CASSYTGAKNIQYF. The CDR3 DNA reads TGTGCCAGCAGTTACACAGGGGCCAAAAACATTCAGTACTTC.

V is TRBV7-6 and J is TRBJ2-7; 8 positions agree with TRBD1. V lost 4 bases and J lost 7; bases outside the gene matches: 12. CDR1 is SGHVS, CDR2 FNYEAQ, per germline. The CDR3 loop spans 15 amino acids. This CDR3 is CASSSPGGLPREQYF. DNA for the CDR3: TGTGCCAGCAGCTCCCCAGGGGGCCTCCCTAGGGAGCAGTACTTC. Using reference TRBV7-6 and TRBJ2-7 for the parts outside the CDR3, the full variable domain is GAGVSQSPRYKVTKRGQDVALRCDPISGHVSLYWYRQALGQGPEFLTYFNYEAQQDKSGLPNDRFSAERPEGSISTLTIQRTEQRDSAMYRCASSSPGGLPREQYFGPGTRLTVT.

This clone was detected once. The chain carries TRBV10-3 and TRBJ1-5; 10 nucleotides align to TRBD1. The J segment lost 2 bases and the V segment lost 6 bases, leaving 4 bases of the junction unmatched. This CDR3 is 15 amino acids long. Germline assignment: CDR1 ENHRY and CDR2 SYGVKD. The CDR3 region has the DNA TGTGCCATCAGCAGGACAGGGGGAGGCAATCAGCCCCAGCATTTT. As protein: CAISRTGGGNQPQHF.

The chain recombines TRBV5-4 with TRBJ1-2; D unclear. Germline V gives CDR1 SGHNT, CDR2 YYREEE (reference sequence). The CDR3 runs to 14 residues. The V end lost 3 bases, the J end lost 8 bases, and 17 bases lay between the germline ends. The DNA of the CDR3 is TGTGCCAGCAGCTCGAAACACCGGATCGGGGGCTACACCTTC. Translation gives CASSSKHRIGGYTF.

V usage is TRBV5-4 and J usage is TRBJ1-2, with 8 bases matching TRBD1. Per the germline V gene, CDR1 is SGHNT and CDR2 is YYREEE (reference sequence). This CDR3 is built from 13 residues. Germline trimming cut 3 bases from V and 6 bases from J; bases unmatched to any gene: 4. The CDR3 reads CASSWQGQDGYTF. Here the CDR3 DNA reads TGTGCCAGCAGCTGGCAGGGACAGGATGGCTACACCTTC. The full variable domain, with the rest looked up from reference TRBV5-4 and TRBJ1-2, is ETGVTQSPTHLIKTRGQQVTLRCSSQSGHNTVSWYQQALGQGPQFIFQYYREEENGRGNFPPRFSGLQFPNYSSELNVNALELDDSALYLCASSWQGQDGYTFGSGTRLTVV.

The chain joins TRBV7-8 to TRBJ2-3; 8 bases are shared with TRBD1. The CDR3 has 18 residues. Germline lookup yields CDR1 SGHVS and CDR2 FQNEAQ. Unmatched junction bases numbered 11, after V lost 1 base and J lost 2 bases. The CDR3 DNA sequence: TGTGCCAGCAGCTTAGGCTACAGGGGGTTGGAGATCACAGATACGCAGTATTTT. As protein: CASSLGYRGLEITDTQYF.

The chain employs TRBV7-6 and TRBJ1-1, with 8 bases fitting TRBD1. CDR1 is SGHVS and CDR2 is FNYEAQ in the germline V gene. V dropped 5 bases and J dropped 2; count of bases not matched to a gene: 4. The CDR3 spans 14 residues. The CDR3 DNA sequence: TGTGCCAGCAGCCTGCAGGGGGCCAACACTGAAGCTTTCTTT. Translating gives CASSLQGANTEAFF. Complete variable domain (other parts from reference TRBV7-6 and TRBJ1-1): GAGVSQSPRYKVTKRGQDVALRCDPISGHVSLYWYRQALGQGPEFLTYFNYEAQQDKSGLPNDRFSAERPEGSISTLTIQRTEQRDSAMYRCASSLQGANTEAFFGQGTRLTVV.

The chain couples TRBV18 to TRBJ2-7; tentatively, D is TRBD1 (6 bases). The CDR3 totals 13 residues. Between the trimmed V and J ends, which lost 4 bases and 2 bases, there was a span of 9 bases. Germline values: CDR1 KGHSH, CDR2 LQKENI. The CDR3 is CASSQDSAYEQYF. CDR3 DNA: TGTGCCAGCTCACAGGACAGCGCCTACGAGCAGTACTTC.

V is TRBV5-4 and J is TRBJ1-1, with TRBD1 matching 11 bases. With V trimmed by 0 bases and J by 4 bases, 2 bases remained unmatched. This CDR3 is 15 amino acids long. The V gene's germline CDR1 is SGHNT and CDR2 YYREEE (reference sequence). CDR3 in DNA: TGTGCCAGCAGCTTGGTGGGACAGGGGGGCACTGAAGCTTTCTTT. Its protein is CASSLVGQGGTEAFF.

The V call is TRBV4-3, the J call TRBJ2-7; TRBD2 matches 9 bases. From germline, CDR1 is LGHNA and CDR2 YSLEER. The CDR3 totals 15 residues. V shed 1 base and J 3 bases; nucleotides not matched to a gene: 4. This CDR3 reads CASSQVLAGVYEQYF. The CDR3 DNA follows: TGCGCCAGCAGCCAAGTATTAGCGGGGGTCTACGAGCAGTACTTC.

The chain combines TRBV12-3 or TRBV12-4 with TRBJ1-2; D gene uncertain. The CDR3 is 12 residues long. V lost 6 bases and J lost 11, with 16 bases in between. CDR3 DNA: TGTGCCAGCAGCCCCGGCCCCGGAGTGTACACCTTC. Amino acids: CASSPGPGVYTF.

The chain couples TRBV4-3 to TRBJ2-3; TRBD2 is a possible D gene (6 bases). V lost 0 bases and J lost 2, with 18 bases in between. CDR1 is LGHNA, CDR2 YSLEER, per germline. The length of the CDR3 is 18 residues. The CDR3 bases are TGCGCCAGCAGCCAAGATGGGTACGCGGGCGGGGTCACAGATACGCAGTATTTT. Protein sequence: CASSQDGYAGGVTDTQYF.

This chain uses TRBV5-5 with TRBJ1-1; D remains ambiguous. Germline V CDR1 and CDR2: SGHKS, YYEKEE (reference sequence). The CDR3 runs to 14 residues. V was shortened by 3 bases and J by 7 bases, with 16 bases between the two germline ends. As DNA, the CDR3 is TGTGCCAGCAGCTCGGAGGACTGGAACCTTGAAGCTTTCTTT. Residues: CASSSEDWNLEAFF.

The genes are TRBV10-1 and TRBJ2-2; 8 positions match TRBD1. J lost 1 base, V lost 8 bases, and 3 bases had no gene match. This CDR3 comprises 14 residues. Germline V gives CDR1 WNHNN, CDR2 SYGVQD (reference sequence). CDR3 amino acids: CASATGVNTGELFF. CDR3 DNA sequence: TGCGCCAGCGCGACAGGGGTGAACACCGGGGAGCTGTTTTTT.

V and J are TRBV4-1 and TRBJ2-5; the match to TRBD2 covers 9 bases. The CDR3 has 16 residues. Germline V gene data show CDR1 as MGHRA and CDR2 as YSYEKL. V lost 0 bases and J lost 5; bases outside the gene matches: 7. The CDR3 sequence is CASSQDVAGVFETQYF. CDR3 DNA sequence: TGCGCCAGCAGCCAAGACGTAGCGGGAGTCTTTGAGACCCAGTACTTC.

J is TRBJ1-2 and V is TRBV4-3; TRBD1 might be the D (6 bases). Between the trimmed V and J ends, which lost 4 bases and 2 bases, there was a span of 11 bases. Germline V lookup: CDR1 LGHNA, CDR2 YSLEER. This CDR3 spans 14 amino acids. The CDR3, as DNA: TGCGCCAGCAGCCGGGCTCAGGGGAACTATGGCTACACCTTC. The encoded protein is CASSRAQGNYGYTF.

V usage is TRBV15 and J usage is TRBJ2-1, with no clear D. The CDR3 has 12 residues. Germline V CDR1 and CDR2: LNHNV, YYDKDF (reference sequence). V lost 4 bases and J 6 bases, leaving 7 bases between the germline ends. For the CDR3, the DNA is TGTGCCACCAGCAATAGTCGCAATGAGCAGTTCTTC. Protein: CATSNSRNEQFF.

The chain combines TRBV7-2 with TRBJ1-6; D not certain. This CDR3 is built from 13 residues. Germline-derived CDR1 and CDR2 are SGHTA and FQGNSA. V was cut by 2 bases and J by 9 bases, with 8 bases left in between. The CDR3 protein is CASSLLQISPLHF. CDR3 coding DNA: TGTGCCAGCAGCTTATTGCAGATTTCACCCCTCCACTTT.

The genes are TRBV28 and TRBJ1-2; D gene uncertain. Germline V gene lookup returns CDR1 MDHEN and CDR2 SYDVKM. Trimming removed 1 base at V and 5 bases at J, with 5 bases between. This CDR3 is 12 amino acids long. CDR3 protein: CASSLSNYGYTF. The CDR3 DNA follows: TGTGCCAGCAGTTTATCAAATTATGGCTACACCTTC.